A single sample gave rise to the 24 T cell receptor beta chains below, sequenced in a study of tumor-infiltrating lymphocytes in primary liver carcinoma. From around 0.5 ug total RNA, TCR beta cDNA was generated with a primer in the constant region. Amplification in three nested multiplex PCR rounds with slightly modified ARM-PCR gave rise to TCR beta libraries. TRBV1-TRBV30 forward primers and a C-beta reverse primer were used in the first two PCR rounds, which each ran for about 10 cycles. One entry per CDR3 protein, called by TCRdb with MiXCR from the multiplex PCR reads. The repertoire holds about 120,000 distinct CDR3 sequences, with less than 80% as singletons. Total RNA and DNA came together from around 20-30 mg of bulk tissue without cell sorting. The sample consisted of liver tumor tissue from sampling region 1. Subset here: tumor region T1, superior pole. Receptors originate from a woman aged 55-70 years with primary liver carcinoma and hepatitis B virus infection.

Worth noting for this clonotype: Here the CDR3 omits its conserved ending phenylalanine or tryptophan, so a read error is the likely source. The chain combines TRBV5-1 with TRBJ1-5, with a weak D call TRBD1 (5 bases). The CDR3 has 16 amino acids. V was pared by 4 bases and J by 0 bases, with 14 bases between. Germline V gene lookup returns CDR1 SGHRS and CDR2 YFSETQ. CDR3 protein: CASSPGGAYSNQPQHY. DNA of the CDR3: TGCGCCAGCAGCCCCGGAGGGGCTTATAGCAATCAGCCCCAGCATTAT.

As to this clonotype: An end of the junction differs from the germline gene, which may be a read error. The rearrangement joins TRBV6-5 to TRBJ1-1, with D tentatively TRBD1 (5 bases). CDR1 and CDR2 (germline): MNHEY, SVGAGI. The CDR3 runs to 12 residues. The CDR3 region has the DNA TGCGCCAGCAAGGGGATGTACACTGAAGCTTTCTTT. It translates to CASKGMYTEAFF.

This clonotype was observed a few times. CDR3 bases: TGTGCCAGCACCCTTGGGGGAGGGGGGTACAATGAGCAGTTCTTC. Translation gives CASTLGGGGYNEQFF. The V and J genes are TRBV28 and TRBJ2-1, with TRBD2 as a possible D gene (7 bases). Germline-derived CDR1 and CDR2 are MDHEN and SYDVKM. This CDR3 has 15 residues. The V gene lost 7 bases and the J gene lost 4 bases, with 17 bases spanning the gap.

This rearrangement joins TRBV19 to TRBJ2-2; TRBD1 aligns across 7 bases. The J segment lost 5 bases and the V segment lost 3 bases, leaving 6 bases of the junction unmatched. CDR3 size: 15 residues. CDR1 is LNHDA, CDR2 SQIVND, per germline (reference sequence). CDR3 region: CASSMPTRGTGELFF. The CDR3, as DNA: TGTGCCAGTAGTATGCCCACCAGGGGGACCGGGGAGCTGTTTTTT.

This clonotype was detected many times. This chain links TRBV29-1 with TRBJ2-7; D gene ambiguous. The length of the CDR3 is 12 residues. Germline assignment: CDR1 SQVTM and CDR2 ANQGSEA. V was shortened by 4 bases and J by 6 bases, with 13 bases between the two germline ends. CDR3 protein: CSVGIRLSEQYF. CDR3 nucleotides: TGCAGCGTTGGTATCAGGTTGTCCGAGCAGTACTTC.

The chain recombines TRBV28 with TRBJ2-3, with TRBD1 matching 12 bases. With 3 bases clipped from V and 10 bases from J, the junction kept 11 bases outside the gene matches. This CDR3 has 16 amino acids. Germline V lookup: CDR1 MDHEN, CDR2 SYDVKM. CDR3 region: CASSFSQGQGARAQYF. CDR3 nucleotide sequence: TGTGCCAGCAGTTTTTCTCAGGGACAGGGGGCTCGGGCGCAGTATTTT.

This clonotype was picked up one time. The chain joins TRBV7-9 to TRBJ2-1; 10 bases match TRBD2. The CDR3 runs to 16 residues. CDR1 and CDR2 (germline): SEHNR, FQNEAQ (reference sequence). Trimming at V came to 3 bases and at J to 5 bases, leaving 7 bases not matched to a gene. The CDR3 here is CASSFGLAEVHNEQFF. As DNA, the CDR3 is TGTGCCAGCAGCTTTGGACTAGCGGAAGTCCACAATGAGCAGTTCTTC. Looking up the rest from reference TRBV7-9 and TRBJ2-1 gives the full variable domain: DTGVSQNPRHKITKRGQNVTFRCDPISEHNRLYWYRQTLGQGPEFLTYFQNEAQLEKSRLLSDRFSAERPKGSFSTLEIQRTEQGDSAMYLCASSFGLAEVHNEQFFGPGTRLTVL.

This chain joins TRBV7-9 and TRBJ1-1; TRBD1 is a possible D gene (6 bases). The germline V and J ends were trimmed by 5 bases and 0 bases, with 10 bases remaining between them. The CDR3 is made up of 14 amino acids. Germline assignment: CDR1 SEHNR and CDR2 FQNEAQ (reference sequence). The CDR3 here is CASSLQGMNTEAFF. CDR3 bases: TGTGCCAGCAGCCTCCAGGGGATGAACACTGAAGCTTTCTTT.

This clonotype was recorded at least ten times. This chain connects TRBV5-5 to TRBJ2-1; no reliable D call. Germline CDR1 reads SGHKS; CDR2 reads YYEKEE (reference sequence). The CDR3 runs to 12 residues. V was shortened by 0 bases and J by 10 bases, with 8 bases between the two germline ends. The CDR3 protein is CASSLALQEQFF. CDR3 nucleotides: TGTGCCAGCAGCTTGGCCCTACAGGAGCAGTTCTTC.

This clonotype showed up just once. One end of the junction varies from germline; a read error may be responsible. This sequence joins TRBV11-3 and TRBJ2-1; the match to TRBD2 covers 9 bases. Germline CDR1 SGHNT, CDR2 YENEEA. The CDR3 covers 18 residues. Written as DNA, the CDR3 is TGTGCCAACAGCTTAGGTCAGGGCGGGAGGGCCGGCTACAATGATCAGTTCTTC. Protein: CANSLGQGGRAGYNDQFF.

This clonotype was counted once. The chain uses TRBV29-1 and TRBJ2-1, with 7 bases identical to TRBD2. The J segment lost 5 bases and the V segment lost 4 bases, leaving 8 bases of the junction unmatched. This CDR3 has 14 amino acids. Germline V gene data show CDR1 as SQVTM and CDR2 as ANQGSEA. The CDR3 here is CSVGGISGHNEQFF. The CDR3 nucleotides are TGCAGCGTTGGAGGGATTAGCGGGCACAATGAGCAGTTCTTC.

The rearrangement uses TRBV19 and TRBJ2-7, with 8 bases lining up with TRBD1. Per germline, CDR1 LNHDA and CDR2 SQIVND (reference sequence). The CDR3 is made up of 16 amino acids. The ends lost 5 bases at V and 5 bases at J; junction bases unmatched: 14. The CDR3 nucleotides read TGTGCCAGTAGTGTCCGCTGGGACAGGCCAAGGAACGAGCAGTACTTC. Protein: CASSVRWDRPRNEQYF.

The V gene is TRBV11-2, the J gene TRBJ2-7; no reliable D call. The V end lost 10 bases, the J end lost 4 bases, and 20 bases lay between the germline ends. The CDR3 runs 14 residues. The germline V gene encodes CDR1 SGHAT and CDR2 FQNNGV. For the CDR3, the DNA is TGTGCCATGAGCTTAGATTTACCCCGGTACGAGCAGTACTTC. Encoded protein: CAMSLDLPRYEQYF.

To note about this clonotype: This sequence may be a read error, since a much larger clone differs from it by one base. The gene calls are TRBV29-1 and TRBJ2-1; D is undetermined. Germline CDR1 reads SQVTM; CDR2 reads ANQGSEA. There are 10 residues in the CDR3. The CDR3: CSVRNNELFF. In DNA form, the CDR3 reads TGCAGCGTTCGTAACAATGAGCTGTTCTTC.

Worth noting for this clonotype: A read error may produce the germline difference seen at one junction end. The chain uses TRBV4-1 and TRBJ1-1, with a possible D match to TRBD1 (6 bases). The CDR3 totals 18 residues. Germline V gene lookup returns CDR1 MGHRA and CDR2 YSYEKL. The CDR3, as DNA: TGCGCCAGCAGCCAGGGGCCCCTAGGGGGTGGGCCGTGGGCTGAAGCTTTATTT. Protein: CASSQGPLGGGPWAEALF.

The table lists this clonotype with a few counts. This sequence joins TRBV5-4 and TRBJ2-7; TRBD1 agrees at 10 bases. CDR3 length equals 15 residues. The junction had 9 bases not matched to a gene; V was cut back by 5 bases and J by 4 bases. Looked up from germline, CDR1 is SGHNT and CDR2 is YYREEE (reference sequence). CDR3 region: CASRRDRGDFYEQYF. The CDR3 nucleotides read TGTGCCAGCAGAAGGGACAGGGGAGATTTTTACGAGCAGTACTTC. Using reference TRBV5-4 and TRBJ2-7 for the parts outside the CDR3, the full variable domain is ETGVTQSPTHLIKTRGQQVTLRCSSQSGHNTVSWYQQALGQGPQFIFQYYREEENGRGNFPPRFSGLQFPNYSSELNVNALELDDSALYLCASRRDRGDFYEQYFGPGTRLTVT.

Of note for this clonotype: Relative to the germline gene, one junction end is altered; a read error may explain this. The chain carries TRBV29-1 and TRBJ2-1, with D hard to call. The CDR3 length is 17 residues. CDR1 is SQVTM and CDR2 is ANQGSEA in the germline V gene. In DNA, the CDR3 is TGCAGCTCTTATATTCCCTCTAAAAAGAGTTCCTACAATGAGCAGTCCTTC. It encodes CSSYIPSKKSSYNEQSF.

A note on this clonotype: The junction and the germline gene differ at one end; a read error may be behind it. The chain combines TRBV30 with TRBJ2-5, with TRBD1 matching over 9 bases. CDR1 GTSNPN and CDR2 SVGIG come from the germline V gene (reference sequence). The CDR3 has 21 amino acids. Written as DNA, the CDR3 is TGTGCCTGGAGCGGCTTAAGAACGATCGGACAGGGGCCACCTCGGCAAGGGACCCAGAACTTC. Its translation is CAWSGLRTIGQGPPRQGTQNF.

This clonotype was picked up one time. One junction end disagrees with the germline gene, perhaps due to a read error. The rearrangement links TRBV19 to TRBJ2-2; 7 bases align to TRBD1. In germline, CDR1 is LNHDA, CDR2 SQIVND (reference sequence). CDR3 size: 15 residues. The chain's CDR3 is CTSSKTGTNTGELFF. CDR3 sequence (DNA): TGTACCAGTAGTAAGACAGGGACGAACACCGGGGAGCTGTTTTTT. Variable domain in full (rest from reference TRBV19 and TRBJ2-2): DGGITQSPKYLFRKEGQNVTLSCEQNLNHDAMYWYRQDPGQGLRLIYYSQIVNDFQKGDIAEGYSVSREKKESFPLTVTSAQKNPTAFYLCTSSKTGTNTGELFFGEGSRLTVL.

This clonotype was seen a single time. J is TRBJ1-1 and V is TRBV10-2, with unresolved D. Germline CDR1 WSHSY, CDR2 SAAADI. The CDR3 covers 13 residues. The V and J ends lost 6 bases and 5 bases respectively, with 13 bases between them. The CDR3 nucleotides are TGCGCCAGCAGAGGCCTTTCGAAGACTGAAGCTTTCTTT. Its protein product is CASRGLSKTEAFF.

In regard to this clonotype: This may stem from a read error, because a much larger clone lies one nucleotide away. V usage is TRBV12-3 or TRBV12-4 and J usage is TRBJ1-1, with a weak D call TRBD1 (6 bases). V dropped 6 bases and J dropped 6 bases, with 14 bases sitting between them. This CDR3 contains 13 residues. The DNA for the CDR3 is TGTGCCAGCAGCTGGACAGTGGGGTCTGAAGCTTTCTTT. Encoded protein: CASSWTVGSEAFF.

About this clonotype itself: One end of the junction is discordant with germline, which a read error may explain. The genes are TRBV30 and TRBJ1-1, with 8 bases that match TRBD1. CDR1 is GTSNPN, CDR2 SVGIG, per germline (reference sequence). This CDR3 region has 13 residues. The CDR3: CACQGQVNTETFF. The DNA of the CDR3 is TGTGCCTGTCAGGGACAGGTGAACACTGAAACTTTCTTT.

As to this clonotype: The germline gene is not matched at one end of the junction; a read error may be the cause. V usage is TRBV11-2 and J usage is TRBJ2-1; perhaps TRBD2 as D (5 bases). CDR1 SGHAT and CDR2 FQNNGV come from the germline V gene. The length of the CDR3 is 15 residues. The CDR3: CACSWARGFNNEQFF. In DNA, the CDR3 is TGTGCCTGCAGCTGGGCCAGAGGGTTTAACAATGAGCAGTTCTTC.

A remark on this clonotype: The conserved closing phenylalanine or tryptophan is absent in this CDR3, likely reflecting a read error. The chain carries TRBV6-6 and TRBJ2-7; TRBD1 aligns across 7 bases. With V trimmed by 5 bases and J by 4 bases, 11 bases remained unmatched. The CDR3 has 15 residues. From germline, CDR1 is MNHNY and CDR2 SVGAGI (reference sequence). CDR3 nucleotides: TGTGCCAGCAGTCAAGGGGGCGCGAATGGGTACGAGCAGTACCTC. Residues: CASSQGGANGYEQYL.